The sequence of this T cell receptor beta chain was determined in a study of PD-1 blockade in classical Hodgkin lymphoma. The germline V and J ends were trimmed by 6 bases and 5 bases, with 11 bases remaining between them. Germline V gene data show CDR1 as MNHNS and CDR2 as SASEGT. CDR3 length: 13 amino acids. All trial patients relapsed after autologous stem cell transplantation. CD4+ T cells were purified from thawed PBMCs by negative selection. Repertoires were generated with immunoSEQ multiplex PCR, while TCRdb's copy carries only in-frame clones and drops some. The sample includes over 20,000 clones, 80% to 85% of them seen just once.

The source is a human donor with classical Hodgkin lymphoma. The input for sequencing was CD4+ T cells from blood, taken at baseline. V usage is TRBV6-1 and J usage is TRBJ1-5; D may be TRBD1 (6 bases). CDR3 region: CASRQGTDQPQHF. Here the CDR3 DNA reads TGTGCCAGCAGACAGGGCACGGATCAGCCCCAGCATTTT.